This is a list of T cell receptor beta chains from one sample in a study of blood T cells in healthy people across ages. TCRdb redid the calling of the 5' RACE reads with MiXCR, one entry per CDR3 protein. Of more than 700,000 distinct CDR3 sequences detected, roughly 53% appear once; the ten largest clones hold roughly 37%. The sequencing input was blood. The receptors come from a man aged 80 or over in good health. Each CDR3 is given with its conserved first and last residue. The D gene is left open where the match is weak. Where a row states a size, it is once, few, many or the class of an expanded clone; other rows omit it.

cdr3_nt cdr3_aa j_call clone_size d_call v_call
TGTGCCAGCAGGGACCCAGGGGTTTACACTGAAGCTTTCTTT CASRDPGVYTEAFF TRBJ1-1 NA NA TRBV6-5
TGCGCCAGCAGCTTGGAACGTGCTGGACGGACGGACGCGTATTTT CASSLERAGRTDAYF TRBJ2-3 few NA TRBV5-1
TGTGCCAGCAGCTTGCTCCAGGAGGGACGCTACGAGCAGTACTTC CASSLLQEGRYEQYF TRBJ2-7 NA NA TRBV5-6
TGCAGTGCTAGAAACCCACTAGCGGGAGGGCTCAATGAGCAGTACTTC CSARNPLAGGLNEQYF TRBJ2-5 NA TRBD2 TRBV20-1
TGTGCCATCGCGAGGGAGGCCTACGAGCAGTACTTC CAIAREAYEQYF TRBJ2-7 NA NA TRBV10-3
TGTGCCAGCAGCCTCCGACTAGCGGGAGGGGGAGATACGCAGTATTTT CASSLRLAGGGDTQYF TRBJ2-3 few TRBD2 TRBV7-2
TGTGCCATCAGTGAGTCGCCAGGGGCGGACACTGAAGCTTTCTTT CAISESPGADTEAFF TRBJ1-1 NA NA TRBV10-3
TGTGCCAGCTCACCAGAGGCAGGACACGAGACCCAGTACTTC CASSPEAGHETQYF TRBJ2-5 many NA TRBV18
TGTGCCACCAGTCCCGGGACAGGGGCTGGGGCCAACGTCCTGACTTTC CATSPGTGAGANVLTF TRBJ2-6 few TRBD1 TRBV24-1
TGTGCCAGCAAGAGGGGGGGCACAGATACGCAGTATTTT CASKRGGTDTQYF TRBJ2-3 NA NA TRBV6-5
TGTGCCAGCAGTTCTGGGGGACTAGCGGGAGGGCGCTACGAGCAGTACTTC CASSSGGLAGGRYEQYF TRBJ2-7 NA TRBD2 TRBV28
TGTGCCAGCAGTTACGTTGGGGGAAGCTACACCTTC CASSYVGGSYTF TRBJ1-2 few NA TRBV6-5
TGTGCCAGCAGCCCCGGTGCGGGAACCGGGGAGCTGTTTTTT CASSPGAGTGELFF TRBJ2-2 NA NA TRBV7-9
TGTGCCAGCAGTTTAGGTCCAGGGCCGAATTCACCCCTCCACTTT CASSLGPGPNSPLHF TRBJ1-6 many NA TRBV27
TGTGCCAGCTCTTGGGACAGGGGAAGGAAGTACTTC CASSWDRGRKYF TRBJ2-5 few TRBD1 TRBV25-1
TGTGCCAGCAGTTCCGGGGGCCGGACTGAAGCTTTCTTT CASSSGGRTEAFF TRBJ1-1 few NA TRBV6-5
TGCAGTGCTAGAGATGAGGGCCTGGGGTCCAACGTCCTGACTTTC CSARDEGLGSNVLTF TRBJ2-6 NA NA TRBV20-1
TGTGCCAGCAGCCCGGGTAGCGGATTCAATGAGCAGTTCTTC CASSPGSGFNEQFF TRBJ2-1 NA NA TRBV7-2
TGTGCCAGCAGCTTAGTAGGAAACACCATATATTTT CASSLVGNTIYF TRBJ1-3 NA NA TRBV7-2
TGCAGCGTTGTGGCGGAGCAATCAGCCCAGCATTTT CSVVAEQSAQHF TRBJ1-5 few NA TRBV29-1
TGTGCCAGCAGCCTAGAGGCGGGCCCTGGGGAAAAACTGTTTTTT CASSLEAGPGEKLFF TRBJ1-4 few NA TRBV11-2
TGCAGCGTTGCCTCGGGTGGCAACATTCAGTACTTC CSVASGGNIQYF TRBJ2-4 few NA TRBV29-1
TGTGCCAGCAGCCGTACAGGGCTCACGGAGACCCAGTACTTC CASSRTGLTETQYF TRBJ2-5 NA NA TRBV12-3/TRBV12-4
TGCAGTGCTTACAGGGGGCTCTCGCGGGAGACCCAGTACTTC CSAYRGLSRETQYF TRBJ2-5 few TRBD1 TRBV20-1